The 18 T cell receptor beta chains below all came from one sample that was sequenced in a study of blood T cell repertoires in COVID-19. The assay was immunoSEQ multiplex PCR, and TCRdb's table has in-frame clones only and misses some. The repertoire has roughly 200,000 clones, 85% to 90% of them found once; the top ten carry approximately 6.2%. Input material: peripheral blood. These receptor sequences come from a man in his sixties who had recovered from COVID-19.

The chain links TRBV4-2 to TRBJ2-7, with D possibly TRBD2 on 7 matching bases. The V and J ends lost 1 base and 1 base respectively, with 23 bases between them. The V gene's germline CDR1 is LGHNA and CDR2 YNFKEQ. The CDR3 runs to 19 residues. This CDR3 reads CASSQASRGQAGASYEQYF. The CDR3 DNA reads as TGTGCCAGCAGCCAAGCCTCCAGGGGCCAGGCGGGAGCTTCCTACGAGCAGTACTTC.

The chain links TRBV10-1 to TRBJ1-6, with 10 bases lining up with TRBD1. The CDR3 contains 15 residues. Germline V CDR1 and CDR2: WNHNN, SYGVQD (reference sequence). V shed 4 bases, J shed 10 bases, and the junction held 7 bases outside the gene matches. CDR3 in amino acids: CASSGSGTGESPLHF. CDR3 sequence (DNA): TGCGCCAGCAGTGGATCCGGGACAGGGGAGTCACCCCTCCACTTT.

The CDR3 spells CASSPTTSGRVGELFF. The CDR3 DNA sequence: TGTGCCAGCAGTCCCACGACTAGCGGGAGGGTCGGGGAGCTGTTTTTT. The chain combines TRBV27 with TRBJ2-2; 14 bases are shared with TRBD2. CDR3 length equals 16 residues. Germline V gene data show CDR1 as MNHEY and CDR2 as SMNVEV (reference sequence). The J segment lost 7 bases and the V segment lost 5 bases, leaving 6 bases of the junction unmatched.

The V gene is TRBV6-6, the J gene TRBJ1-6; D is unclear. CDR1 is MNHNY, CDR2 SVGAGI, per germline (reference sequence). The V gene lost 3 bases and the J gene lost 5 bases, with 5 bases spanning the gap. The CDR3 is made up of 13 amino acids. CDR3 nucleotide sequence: TGTGCCAGCAGTTATCAGGATAATTCACCCCTCCACTTT. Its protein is CASSYQDNSPLHF.

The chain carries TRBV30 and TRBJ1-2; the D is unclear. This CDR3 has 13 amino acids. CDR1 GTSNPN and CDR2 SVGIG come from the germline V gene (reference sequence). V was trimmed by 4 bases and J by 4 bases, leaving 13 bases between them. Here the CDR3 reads CAWMVSEIYGYTF. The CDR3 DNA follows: TGTGCCTGGATGGTCAGCGAAATCTATGGCTACACCTTC.

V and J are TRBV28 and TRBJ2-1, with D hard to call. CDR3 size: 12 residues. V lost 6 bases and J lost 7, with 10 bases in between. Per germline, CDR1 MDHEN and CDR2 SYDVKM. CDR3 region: CASSYQLNEQFF. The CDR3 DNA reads TGTGCCAGCAGCTACCAACTAAATGAGCAGTTCTTC.

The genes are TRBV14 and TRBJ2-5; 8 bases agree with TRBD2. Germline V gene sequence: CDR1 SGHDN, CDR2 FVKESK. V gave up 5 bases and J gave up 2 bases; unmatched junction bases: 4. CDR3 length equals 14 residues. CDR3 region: CASSSIAGQETQYF. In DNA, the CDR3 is TGTGCCAGCAGCTCTATAGCGGGACAAGAGACCCAGTACTTC.

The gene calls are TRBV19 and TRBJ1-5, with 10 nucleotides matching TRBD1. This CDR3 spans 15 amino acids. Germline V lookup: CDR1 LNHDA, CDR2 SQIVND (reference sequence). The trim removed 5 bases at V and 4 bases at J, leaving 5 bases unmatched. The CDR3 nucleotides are TGTGCCAGTAGTCCGGGACAGGGGATGAATCAGCCCCAGCATTTT. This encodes CASSPGQGMNQPQHF.

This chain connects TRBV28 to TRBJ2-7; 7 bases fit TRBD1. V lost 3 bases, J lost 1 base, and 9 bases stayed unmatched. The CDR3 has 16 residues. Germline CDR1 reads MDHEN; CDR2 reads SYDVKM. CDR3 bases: TGTGCCAGCAGTTTGGGGCTTGGGGACAGTTCCTACGAGCAGTACTTC. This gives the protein CASSLGLGDSSYEQYF.

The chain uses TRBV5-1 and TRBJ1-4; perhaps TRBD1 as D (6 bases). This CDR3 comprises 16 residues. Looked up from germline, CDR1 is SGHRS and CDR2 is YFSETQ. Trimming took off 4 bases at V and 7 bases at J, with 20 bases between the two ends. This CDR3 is CASSAGGLNNGEKLFF. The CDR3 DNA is TGCGCCAGCAGCGCCGGGGGGCTTAATAATGGTGAAAAACTGTTTTTT.

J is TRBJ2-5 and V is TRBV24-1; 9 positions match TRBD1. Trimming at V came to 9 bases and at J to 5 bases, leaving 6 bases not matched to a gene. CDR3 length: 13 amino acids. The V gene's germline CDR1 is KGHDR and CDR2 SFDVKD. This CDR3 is CATGRTGVETQYF. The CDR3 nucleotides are TGTGCCACCGGGAGGACAGGGGTGGAGACCCAGTACTTC.

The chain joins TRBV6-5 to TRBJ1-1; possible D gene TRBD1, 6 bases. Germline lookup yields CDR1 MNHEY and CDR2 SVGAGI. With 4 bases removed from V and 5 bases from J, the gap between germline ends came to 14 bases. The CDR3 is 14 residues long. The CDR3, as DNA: TGTGCCAGCAGTTCGGACAGCTCCTTAACTGAAGCTTTCTTT. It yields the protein CASSSDSSLTEAFF.

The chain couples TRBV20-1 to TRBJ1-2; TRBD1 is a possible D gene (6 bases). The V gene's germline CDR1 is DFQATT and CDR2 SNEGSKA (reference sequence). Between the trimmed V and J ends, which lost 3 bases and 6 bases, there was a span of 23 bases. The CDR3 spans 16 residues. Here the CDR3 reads CSASSGPTGNSDGYTF. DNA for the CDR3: TGCAGTGCTAGTTCCGGGCCGACAGGCAACTCGGATGGCTACACCTTC.

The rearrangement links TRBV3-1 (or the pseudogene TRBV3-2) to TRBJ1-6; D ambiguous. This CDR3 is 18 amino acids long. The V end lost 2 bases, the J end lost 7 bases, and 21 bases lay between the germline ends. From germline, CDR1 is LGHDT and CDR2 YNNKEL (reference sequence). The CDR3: CASSQPAPQSNLNSPLHF. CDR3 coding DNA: TGTGCCAGCAGCCAACCCGCCCCTCAGTCCAATTTAAATTCACCCCTCCACTTT.

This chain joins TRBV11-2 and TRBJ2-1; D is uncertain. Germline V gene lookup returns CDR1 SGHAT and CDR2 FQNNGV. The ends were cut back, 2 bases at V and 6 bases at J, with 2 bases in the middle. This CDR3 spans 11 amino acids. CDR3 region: CASSLRNEQFF. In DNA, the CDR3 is TGTGCCAGCAGCTTACGCAATGAGCAGTTCTTC.

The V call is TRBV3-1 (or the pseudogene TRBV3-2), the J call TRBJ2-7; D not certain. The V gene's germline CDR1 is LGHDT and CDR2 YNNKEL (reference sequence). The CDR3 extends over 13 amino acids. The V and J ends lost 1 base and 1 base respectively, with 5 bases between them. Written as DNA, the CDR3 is TGTGCCAGCAGCCAAGGTAAATCCTACGAGCAGTACTTC. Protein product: CASSQGKSYEQYF.

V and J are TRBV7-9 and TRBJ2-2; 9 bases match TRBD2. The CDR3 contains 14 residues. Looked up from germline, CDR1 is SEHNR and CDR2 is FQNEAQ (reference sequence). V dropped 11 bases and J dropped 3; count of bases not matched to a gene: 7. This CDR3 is CAQRGRADTGELFF. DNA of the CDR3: TGTGCCCAGCGCGGGAGGGCCGACACCGGGGAGCTGTTTTTT.

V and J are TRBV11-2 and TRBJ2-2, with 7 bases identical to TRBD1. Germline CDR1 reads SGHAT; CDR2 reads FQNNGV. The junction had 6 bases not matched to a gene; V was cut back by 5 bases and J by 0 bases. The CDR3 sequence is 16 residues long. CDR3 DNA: TGTGCCAGCAGCCAAAACAGGGGCACGAACACCGGGGAGCTGTTTTTT. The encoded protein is CASSQNRGTNTGELFF.